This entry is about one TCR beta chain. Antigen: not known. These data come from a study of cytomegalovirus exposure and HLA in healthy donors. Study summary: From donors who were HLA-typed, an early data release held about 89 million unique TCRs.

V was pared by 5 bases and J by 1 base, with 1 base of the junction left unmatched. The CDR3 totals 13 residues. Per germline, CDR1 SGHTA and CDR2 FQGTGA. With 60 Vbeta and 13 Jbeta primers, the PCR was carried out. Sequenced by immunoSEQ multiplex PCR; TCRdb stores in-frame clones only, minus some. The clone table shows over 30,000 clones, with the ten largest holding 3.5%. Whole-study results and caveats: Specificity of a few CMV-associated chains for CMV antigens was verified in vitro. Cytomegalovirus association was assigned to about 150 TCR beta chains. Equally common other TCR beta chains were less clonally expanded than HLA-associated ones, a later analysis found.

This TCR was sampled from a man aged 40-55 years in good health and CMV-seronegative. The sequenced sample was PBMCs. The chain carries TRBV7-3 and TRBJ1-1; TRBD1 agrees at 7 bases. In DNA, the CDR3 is TGTGCCAGCAGCCGGGACAGGAACACTGAAGCTTTCTTT. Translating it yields CASSRDRNTEAFF.